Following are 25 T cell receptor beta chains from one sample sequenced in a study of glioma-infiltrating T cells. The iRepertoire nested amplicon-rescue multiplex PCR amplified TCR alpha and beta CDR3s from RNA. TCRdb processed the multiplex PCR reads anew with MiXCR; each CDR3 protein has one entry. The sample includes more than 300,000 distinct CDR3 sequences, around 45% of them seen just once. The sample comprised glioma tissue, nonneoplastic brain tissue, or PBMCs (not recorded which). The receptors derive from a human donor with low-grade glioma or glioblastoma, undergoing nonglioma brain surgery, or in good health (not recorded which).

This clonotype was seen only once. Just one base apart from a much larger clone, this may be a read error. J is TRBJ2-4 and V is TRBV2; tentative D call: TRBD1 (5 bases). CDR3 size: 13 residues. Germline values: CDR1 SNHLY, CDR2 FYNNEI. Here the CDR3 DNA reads TGTGCCAGCAGTGAAGCCAGGGCGGACATTGAGTACTTC. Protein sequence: CASSEARADIEYF.

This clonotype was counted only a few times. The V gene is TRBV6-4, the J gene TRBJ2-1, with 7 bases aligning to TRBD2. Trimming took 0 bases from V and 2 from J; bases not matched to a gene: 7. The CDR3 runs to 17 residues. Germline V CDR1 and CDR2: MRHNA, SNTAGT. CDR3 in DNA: TGTGCCAGCAGTGACTCGAAAACTAGCGAGCCCTACAATGAGCAGTTCTTC. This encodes CASSDSKTSEPYNEQFF.

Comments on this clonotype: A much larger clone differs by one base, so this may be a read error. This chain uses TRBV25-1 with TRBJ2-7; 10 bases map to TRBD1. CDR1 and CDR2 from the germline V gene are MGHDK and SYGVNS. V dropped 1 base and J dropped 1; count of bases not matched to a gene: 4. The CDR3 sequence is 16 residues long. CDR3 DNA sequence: TGTGCCAGCAGTGAATGGGACAGGGGATCATCCTACGAGCAGTACTTC. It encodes CASSEWDRGSSYEQYF.

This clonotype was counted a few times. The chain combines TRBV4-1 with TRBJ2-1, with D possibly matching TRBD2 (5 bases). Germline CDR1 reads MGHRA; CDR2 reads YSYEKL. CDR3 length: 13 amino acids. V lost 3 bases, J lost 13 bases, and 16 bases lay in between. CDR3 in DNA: TGCGCCAGCAGCCAGGAGAGTCCGGGAAACCAGTTCTTC. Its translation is CASSQESPGNQFF.

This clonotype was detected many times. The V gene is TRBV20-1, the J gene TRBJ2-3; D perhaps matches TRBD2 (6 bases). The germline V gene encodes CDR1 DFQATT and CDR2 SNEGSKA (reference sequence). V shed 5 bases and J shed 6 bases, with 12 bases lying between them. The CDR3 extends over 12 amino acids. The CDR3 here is CSAWDSSDTQYF. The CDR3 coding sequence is TGCAGTGCTTGGGACTCCTCGGATACGCAGTATTTT.

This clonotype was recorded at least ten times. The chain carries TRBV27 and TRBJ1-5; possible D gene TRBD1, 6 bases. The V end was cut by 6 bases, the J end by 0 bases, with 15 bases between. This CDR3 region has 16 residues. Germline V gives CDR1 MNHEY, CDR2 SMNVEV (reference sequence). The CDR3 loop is CASSLGTSFSNQPQHF. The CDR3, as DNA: TGTGCCAGCAGCCTAGGGACATCCTTTAGCAATCAGCCCCAGCATTTT.

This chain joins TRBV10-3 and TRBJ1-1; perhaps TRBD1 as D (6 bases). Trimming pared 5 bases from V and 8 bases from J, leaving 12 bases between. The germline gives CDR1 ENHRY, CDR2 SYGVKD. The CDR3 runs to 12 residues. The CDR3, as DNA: TGTGCCATCAGTAATTACAGGGACGAAGCTTTCTTT. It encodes CAISNYRDEAFF.

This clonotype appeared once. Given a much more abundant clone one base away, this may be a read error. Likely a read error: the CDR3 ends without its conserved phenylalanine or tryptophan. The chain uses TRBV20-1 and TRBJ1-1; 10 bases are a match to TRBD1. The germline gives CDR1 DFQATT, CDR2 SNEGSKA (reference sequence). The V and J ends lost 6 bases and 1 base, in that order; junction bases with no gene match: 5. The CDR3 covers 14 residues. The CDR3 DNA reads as TGCAGTGCAATCCGGGACAGGGGGAACACTGAAGCTTTCGTT. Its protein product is CSAIRDRGNTEAFV.

The CDR3 nucleotides read TGCAGTGCTAGAGAATTAGGAGGGGGCAATCAGCCCCAGCATTTT. This sequence encodes CSARELGGGNQPQHF. The chain combines TRBV20-1 with TRBJ1-5, with D tentatively TRBD1 (5 bases). Germline CDR1 and CDR2: DFQATT and SNEGSKA (reference sequence). The CDR3 totals 15 residues. V was clipped by 0 bases and J by 2 bases, with 11 bases between them.

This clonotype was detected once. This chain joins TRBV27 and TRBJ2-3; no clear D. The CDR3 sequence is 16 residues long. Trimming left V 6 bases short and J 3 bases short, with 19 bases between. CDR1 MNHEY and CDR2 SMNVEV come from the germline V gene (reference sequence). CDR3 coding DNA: TGTGCCAGCAGCGGATGGGCCAAAAATAGAACAGATACGCAGTATTTT. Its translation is CASSGWAKNRTDTQYF.

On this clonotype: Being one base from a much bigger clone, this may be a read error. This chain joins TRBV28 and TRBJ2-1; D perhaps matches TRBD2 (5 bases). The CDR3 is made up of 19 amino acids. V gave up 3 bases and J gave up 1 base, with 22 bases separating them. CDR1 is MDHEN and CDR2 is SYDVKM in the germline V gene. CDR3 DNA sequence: TGTGCCAGCAGTTTCCCTCGGGCTAGCAGGATAATGTCCTACAATGAGCAGTTCTTC. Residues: CASSFPRASRIMSYNEQFF.

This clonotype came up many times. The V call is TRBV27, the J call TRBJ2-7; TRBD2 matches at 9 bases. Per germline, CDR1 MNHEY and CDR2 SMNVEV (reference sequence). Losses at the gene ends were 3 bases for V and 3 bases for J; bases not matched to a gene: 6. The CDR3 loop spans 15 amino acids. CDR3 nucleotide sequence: TGTGCCAGCAGTTTTGCGGGAGGGGATAGCTACGAGCAGTACTTC. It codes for CASSFAGGDSYEQYF.

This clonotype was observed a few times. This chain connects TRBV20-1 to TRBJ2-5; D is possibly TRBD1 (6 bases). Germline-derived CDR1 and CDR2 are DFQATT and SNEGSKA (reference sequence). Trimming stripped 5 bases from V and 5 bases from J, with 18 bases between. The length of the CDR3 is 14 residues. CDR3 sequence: CSAYPGTTGETQYF. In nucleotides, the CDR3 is TGCAGTGCTTATCCCGGGACAACCGGGGAGACCCAGTACTTC.

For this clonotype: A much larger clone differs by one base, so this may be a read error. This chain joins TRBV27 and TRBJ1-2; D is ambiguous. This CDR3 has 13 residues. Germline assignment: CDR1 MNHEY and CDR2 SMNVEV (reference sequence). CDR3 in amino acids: CASSFGPDYGYSF. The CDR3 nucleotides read TGTGCCAGCAGTTTCGGTCCCGACTATGGCTACTCCTTC.

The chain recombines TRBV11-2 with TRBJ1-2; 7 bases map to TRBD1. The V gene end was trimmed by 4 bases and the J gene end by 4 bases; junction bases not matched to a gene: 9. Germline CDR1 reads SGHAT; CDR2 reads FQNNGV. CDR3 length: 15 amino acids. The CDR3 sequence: CASSSYRGPGYGYTF. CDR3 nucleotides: TGTGCCAGCAGCTCTTACAGGGGTCCGGGCTATGGCTACACCTTC.

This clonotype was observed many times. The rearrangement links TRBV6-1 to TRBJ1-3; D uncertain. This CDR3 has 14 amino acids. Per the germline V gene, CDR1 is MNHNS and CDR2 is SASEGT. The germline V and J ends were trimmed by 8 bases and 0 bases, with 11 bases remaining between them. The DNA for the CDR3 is TGTGCCAGCCAAAATCCAGGCTCTGGAAACACCATATATTTT. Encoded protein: CASQNPGSGNTIYF.

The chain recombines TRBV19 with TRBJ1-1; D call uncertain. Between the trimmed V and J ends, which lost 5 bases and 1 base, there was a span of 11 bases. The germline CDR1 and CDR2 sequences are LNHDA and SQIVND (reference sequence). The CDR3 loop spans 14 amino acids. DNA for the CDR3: TGTGCCAGTAGTGAAGACGGCGAGAACACTGAAGCTTTCTTT. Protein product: CASSEDGENTEAFF.

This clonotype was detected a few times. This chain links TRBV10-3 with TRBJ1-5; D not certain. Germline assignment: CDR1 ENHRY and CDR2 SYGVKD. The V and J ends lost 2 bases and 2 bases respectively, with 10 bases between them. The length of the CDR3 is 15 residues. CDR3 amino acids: CAISEEVGGNQPQHF. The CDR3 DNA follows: TGTGCCATCAGTGAGGAAGTGGGTGGCAATCAGCCCCAGCATTTT.

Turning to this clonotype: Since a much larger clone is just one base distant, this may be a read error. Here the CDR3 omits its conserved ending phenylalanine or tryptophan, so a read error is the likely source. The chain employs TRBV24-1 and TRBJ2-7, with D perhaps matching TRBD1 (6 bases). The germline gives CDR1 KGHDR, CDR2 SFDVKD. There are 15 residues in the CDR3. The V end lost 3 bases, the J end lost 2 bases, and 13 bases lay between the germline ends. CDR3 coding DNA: TGTGCCACCAGTGATCCGGGACAACCAACCTACGAGCAGTACTTA. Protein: CATSDPGQPTYEQYL.

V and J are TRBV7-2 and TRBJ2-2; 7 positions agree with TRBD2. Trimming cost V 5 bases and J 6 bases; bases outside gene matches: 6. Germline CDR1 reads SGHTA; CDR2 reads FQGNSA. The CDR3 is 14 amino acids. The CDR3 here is CASSRGRGAGELFF. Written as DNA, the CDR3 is TGTGCCAGCAGCAGAGGGAGGGGCGCCGGGGAGCTGTTTTTT.

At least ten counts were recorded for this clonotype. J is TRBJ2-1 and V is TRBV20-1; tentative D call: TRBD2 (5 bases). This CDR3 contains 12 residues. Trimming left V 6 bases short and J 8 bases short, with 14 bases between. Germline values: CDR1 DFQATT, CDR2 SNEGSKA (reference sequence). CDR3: CSATSYSDEQFF. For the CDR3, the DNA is TGCAGTGCCACTAGTTATTCGGATGAGCAGTTCTTC.

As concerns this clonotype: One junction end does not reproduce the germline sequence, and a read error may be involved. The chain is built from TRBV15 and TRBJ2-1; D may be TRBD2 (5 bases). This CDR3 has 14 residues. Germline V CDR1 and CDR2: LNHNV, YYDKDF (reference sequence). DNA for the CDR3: TGTGCCAGCAGCACTCTGAGCGGATACAATGAGCAGTTCTTC. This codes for CASSTLSGYNEQFF.

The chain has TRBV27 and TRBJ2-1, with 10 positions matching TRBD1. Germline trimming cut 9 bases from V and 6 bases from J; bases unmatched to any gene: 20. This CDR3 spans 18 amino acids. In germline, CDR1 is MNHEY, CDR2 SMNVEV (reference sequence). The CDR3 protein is CARTLRRGGQGLRNEQFF. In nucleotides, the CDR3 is TGTGCCAGAACACTTAGGAGGGGGGGACAGGGGCTCCGCAATGAGCAGTTCTTC.

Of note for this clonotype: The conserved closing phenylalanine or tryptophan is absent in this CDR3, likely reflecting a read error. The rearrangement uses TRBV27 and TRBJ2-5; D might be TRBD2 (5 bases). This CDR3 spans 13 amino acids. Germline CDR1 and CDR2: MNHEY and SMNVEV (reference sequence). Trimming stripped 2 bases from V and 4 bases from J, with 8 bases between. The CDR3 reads CASSLGLLETQYL. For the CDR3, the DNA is TGTGCCAGCAGTTTAGGACTCCTAGAGACCCAGTACCTC.

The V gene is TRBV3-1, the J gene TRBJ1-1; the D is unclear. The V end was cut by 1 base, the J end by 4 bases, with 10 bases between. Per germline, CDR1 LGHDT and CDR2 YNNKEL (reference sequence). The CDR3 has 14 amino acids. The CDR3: CASSQGQAGTEAFF. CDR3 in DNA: TGTGCCAGCAGCCAAGGGCAGGCGGGCACTGAAGCTTTCTTT.